These T cell receptor beta chains were read from a single sample in a study of blood T cell repertoires in COVID-19. Profiled with immunoSEQ multiplex PCR; TCRdb holds only in-frame clones, not every one. The sample holds 150,000 to 200,000 clones; about 85% are singletons and the top ten take approximately 2.1%. Sequenced: peripheral blood. The origin of the receptors is a man aged 65 to 85 with active or convalescent COVID-19. The CDR3 runs from the conserved cysteine through the conserved F or W. Each record gives: D gene, J gene, clone size, V gene, CDR3 protein, CDR3 DNA. The D gene is left open where the match is weak. Size tells how often a clone was seen (once, few, many) or the class of an expanded clone, and some rows leave it out.

D gene: TRBD1
J gene: TRBJ1-1
clone size: -
V gene: TRBV6-2/TRBV6-3
CDR3 protein: CASSYSPDRVATEAFF
CDR3 DNA: TGTGCCAGCAGTTACTCCCCTGACAGGGTCGCCACTGAAGCTTTCTTT

D gene: -
J gene: TRBJ1-6
clone size: -
V gene: TRBV11-3
CDR3 protein: CAAPGGQNNSPLHF
CDR3 DNA: TGTGCCGCCCCCGGGGGGCAGAATAATTCACCCCTCCACTTT

D gene: TRBD1
J gene: TRBJ1-2
clone size: -
V gene: TRBV28
CDR3 protein: CASSGTGGNYGYTF
CDR3 DNA: TGTGCCAGCAGTGGGACAGGGGGTAACTATGGCTACACCTTC

D gene: TRBD2
J gene: TRBJ2-1
clone size: -
V gene: TRBV3-1/TRBV3-2
CDR3 protein: CASSQPLAGVYNEQFF
CDR3 DNA: TGTGCCAGCAGCCAGCCACTAGCGGGGGTCTACAATGAGCAGTTCTTC

D gene: -
J gene: TRBJ2-5
clone size: -
V gene: TRBV7-9
CDR3 protein: CASSLAGLLDQYF
CDR3 DNA: TGTGCCAGCAGCTTAGCGGGACTTTTAGACCAGTACTTC

D gene: -
J gene: TRBJ1-1
clone size: -
V gene: TRBV6-5
CDR3 protein: CASRTQHIENTEAFF
CDR3 DNA: TGTGCCAGCAGGACACAACACATAGAGAACACTGAAGCTTTCTTT

D gene: TRBD1
J gene: TRBJ2-7
clone size: -
V gene: TRBV24-1
CDR3 protein: CATSDFGGTGGSGEQYF
CDR3 DNA: TGTGCCACCAGTGATTTTGGTGGGACAGGGGGTTCGGGGGAGCAGTACTTC

D gene: TRBD2
J gene: TRBJ2-7
clone size: -
V gene: TRBV2
CDR3 protein: CASRARLAGGFFYEQYF
CDR3 DNA: TGTGCCAGCAGGGCCAGACTAGCGGGGGGCTTCTTCTACGAGCAGTACTTC

D gene: TRBD2
J gene: TRBJ2-2
clone size: -
V gene: TRBV5-1
CDR3 protein: CASSSRTSGRAENTGELFF
CDR3 DNA: TGCGCCAGCAGCTCACGGACTAGCGGGAGGGCAGAGAACACCGGGGAGCTGTTTTTT

D gene: TRBD2
J gene: TRBJ2-1
clone size: -
V gene: TRBV20-1
CDR3 protein: CSASEAGGPRWGEQFF
CDR3 DNA: TGCAGTGCTAGTGAAGCGGGAGGGCCGCGGTGGGGTGAGCAGTTCTTC

D gene: -
J gene: TRBJ1-5
clone size: -
V gene: TRBV6-5
CDR3 protein: CANLWTDSNQPQHF
CDR3 DNA: TGTGCCAACCTATGGACAGATTCTAATCAGCCCCAGCATTTT

D gene: TRBD2
J gene: TRBJ2-3
clone size: -
V gene: TRBV5-4
CDR3 protein: CASSSIIAGGADTQYF
CDR3 DNA: TGTGCCAGCAGCTCTATCATAGCGGGAGGAGCAGATACGCAGTATTTT

D gene: -
J gene: TRBJ2-3
clone size: -
V gene: TRBV5-5
CDR3 protein: CASSLELTTDTQYF
CDR3 DNA: TGTGCCAGCAGCTTGGAGCTAACCACAGATACGCAGTATTTT

D gene: -
J gene: TRBJ2-3
clone size: -
V gene: TRBV7-2
CDR3 protein: CASSPLAVHTQYF
CDR3 DNA: TGTGCCAGCAGCCCTCTGGCGGTTCATACGCAGTATTTT

D gene: TRBD1
J gene: TRBJ1-6
clone size: -
V gene: TRBV4-1
CDR3 protein: CASSQGNRGYNSPLHF
CDR3 DNA: TGCGCCAGCAGCCAAGGAAACAGGGGTTATAATTCACCCCTCCACTTT

D gene: TRBD1
J gene: TRBJ2-7
clone size: -
V gene: TRBV5-8
CDR3 protein: CASSLAGQGYEQYF
CDR3 DNA: TGTGCCAGCAGCTTGGCGGGACAGGGCTACGAGCAGTACTTC

D gene: -
J gene: TRBJ2-1
clone size: once
V gene: TRBV10-2
CDR3 protein: CASIPRGTADNEQFF
CDR3 DNA: TGCGCCAGCATACCCCGGGGGACTGCAGACAATGAGCAGTTCTTC

D gene: -
J gene: TRBJ1-2
clone size: -
V gene: TRBV5-1
CDR3 protein: CASSRTQGMGGYTF
CDR3 DNA: TGCGCCAGCAGCCGCACACAGGGCATGGGGGGCTACACCTTC

D gene: -
J gene: TRBJ2-4
clone size: -
V gene: TRBV19
CDR3 protein: CASSFRGASENIQYF
CDR3 DNA: TGTGCCAGTAGTTTTCGGGGGGCCAGCGAAAACATTCAGTACTTC

D gene: -
J gene: TRBJ2-3
clone size: -
V gene: TRBV6-6
CDR3 protein: CASRPYGGSTDTQYF
CDR3 DNA: TGTGCCAGCAGACCTTACGGAGGGTCCACAGATACGCAGTATTTT

D gene: -
J gene: TRBJ2-7
clone size: -
V gene: TRBV28
CDR3 protein: CASSSRTARTYEQYF
CDR3 DNA: TGTGCCAGCAGTTCGCGGACAGCCCGCACCTACGAGCAGTACTTC

D gene: -
J gene: TRBJ1-3
clone size: -
V gene: TRBV10-2
CDR3 protein: CAGGPSSGNTIYF
CDR3 DNA: TGCGCCGGAGGACCCAGCTCTGGAAACACCATATATTTT

D gene: -
J gene: TRBJ2-2
clone size: -
V gene: TRBV18
CDR3 protein: CASSPRAGELFF
CDR3 DNA: TGTGCCAGCTCACCTCGAGCCGGGGAGCTGTTTTTT

D gene: -
J gene: TRBJ1-6
clone size: -
V gene: TRBV6-5
CDR3 protein: CASTEVGYNSPLHF
CDR3 DNA: TGTGCCAGCACCGAGGTGGGTTATAATTCACCCCTCCACTTT

D gene: TRBD2
J gene: TRBJ2-7
clone size: -
V gene: TRBV11-2
CDR3 protein: CASSLVRGAYEQYF
CDR3 DNA: TGTGCCAGCAGCTTAGTCCGGGGGGCCTACGAGCAGTACTTC

D gene: TRBD2
J gene: TRBJ2-1
clone size: -
V gene: TRBV5-6
CDR3 protein: CASSLDQGASGSEQFF
CDR3 DNA: TGTGCCAGCAGCTTGGACCAGGGGGCTAGCGGGAGTGAGCAGTTCTTC

D gene: TRBD1
J gene: TRBJ2-5
clone size: -
V gene: TRBV6-1
CDR3 protein: CASSDRQGAVSGKTQYF
CDR3 DNA: TGTGCCAGCAGTGATCGACAGGGGGCGGTTAGCGGAAAGACCCAGTACTTC

D gene: -
J gene: TRBJ1-1
clone size: -
V gene: TRBV29-1
CDR3 protein: CSATGRTGNTEAFF
CDR3 DNA: TGCAGCGCCACCGGACGAACAGGGAACACTGAAGCTTTCTTT

D gene: TRBD1
J gene: TRBJ2-7
clone size: -
V gene: TRBV6-2/TRBV6-3
CDR3 protein: CASSFGDRLLSEQYF
CDR3 DNA: TGTGCCAGCAGTTTTGGGGACAGGTTGCTTTCCGAGCAGTACTTC

D gene: -
J gene: TRBJ2-5
clone size: -
V gene: TRBV28
CDR3 protein: CASSSTTGSGTQYF
CDR3 DNA: TGTGCCAGCAGTTCTACTACAGGGTCAGGGACCCAGTACTTC

D gene: -
J gene: TRBJ1-6
clone size: -
V gene: TRBV5-4
CDR3 protein: CASSLTGMDSPLHF
CDR3 DNA: TGTGCCAGCAGCTTGACAGGGATGGACTCACCCCTCCACTTT

D gene: -
J gene: TRBJ1-5
clone size: -
V gene: TRBV7-9
CDR3 protein: CASSRYGGSNQPQHF
CDR3 DNA: TGTGCCAGCAGCCGGTATGGAGGGAGCAATCAGCCCCAGCATTTT

D gene: TRBD1
J gene: TRBJ1-1
clone size: -
V gene: TRBV4-3
CDR3 protein: CASSPRTGESEAFF
CDR3 DNA: TGCGCCAGCAGCCCAAGGACAGGGGAGTCTGAAGCTTTCTTT

D gene: TRBD2
J gene: TRBJ2-1
clone size: -
V gene: TRBV5-8
CDR3 protein: CASSLGAGVHNEQFF
CDR3 DNA: TGTGCCAGCAGCTTGGGGGCGGGAGTGCACAATGAGCAGTTCTTC

D gene: -
J gene: TRBJ1-5
clone size: -
V gene: TRBV18
CDR3 protein: CASSPEGGFNQPQHF
CDR3 DNA: TGTGCCAGCTCACCCGAGGGGGGGTTTAATCAGCCCCAGCATTTT

D gene: TRBD1
J gene: TRBJ1-2
clone size: -
V gene: TRBV10-3
CDR3 protein: CATATGTDTMERASF
CDR3 DNA: TGTGCCACCGCAACCGGGACAGACACTATGGAGCGGGCTTCCTTC

D gene: -
J gene: TRBJ2-5
clone size: -
V gene: TRBV10-3
CDR3 protein: CATKSRQSDSQETQYF
CDR3 DNA: TGTGCCACCAAAAGTCGACAGAGTGATTCCCAAGAGACCCAGTACTTC

D gene: TRBD2
J gene: TRBJ2-5
clone size: -
V gene: TRBV5-8
CDR3 protein: CASSLGLSSGGFTPETQYF
CDR3 DNA: TGTGCCAGCAGCTTGGGGTTGTCTAGCGGGGGCTTTACCCCAGAGACCCAGTACTTC

D gene: -
J gene: TRBJ2-2
clone size: -
V gene: TRBV5-6
CDR3 protein: CASSLVFTSGTGELFF
CDR3 DNA: TGTGCCAGCAGCCTCGTGTTCACCTCGGGGACCGGGGAGCTGTTTTTT

D gene: TRBD1
J gene: TRBJ2-2
clone size: once
V gene: TRBV6-6
CDR3 protein: CASSYSLGQGPGELFF
CDR3 DNA: TGTGCCAGCAGTTACTCTCTCGGACAGGGACCCGGGGAGCTGTTTTTT

D gene: -
J gene: TRBJ2-7
clone size: -
V gene: TRBV28
CDR3 protein: CASSPFSSYEQYF
CDR3 DNA: TGTGCCAGCAGTCCATTTAGCTCCTACGAGCAGTACTTC

D gene: -
J gene: TRBJ1-5
clone size: -
V gene: TRBV30
CDR3 protein: CAWSELNSNQPQHF
CDR3 DNA: TGTGCCTGGAGTGAATTAAATAGCAATCAGCCCCAGCATTTT

D gene: TRBD1
J gene: TRBJ1-4
clone size: -
V gene: TRBV30
CDR3 protein: CAWSGGTGNEKLFF
CDR3 DNA: TGTGCCTGGAGTGGGGGGACAGGGAATGAAAAACTGTTTTTT

D gene: -
J gene: TRBJ1-1
clone size: once
V gene: TRBV10-1
CDR3 protein: CASSVSANTEAFF
CDR3 DNA: TGCGCCAGCAGTGTGTCGGCGAACACTGAAGCTTTCTTT

D gene: TRBD2
J gene: TRBJ2-7
clone size: -
V gene: TRBV11-3
CDR3 protein: CASSPRGSYEQYF
CDR3 DNA: TGTGCCAGCAGCCCGCGGGGGTCCTACGAGCAGTACTTC

D gene: -
J gene: TRBJ2-3
clone size: -
V gene: TRBV4-2
CDR3 protein: CASSQGLDTDTQYF
CDR3 DNA: TGTGCCAGCAGCCAAGGGCTAGATACAGATACGCAGTATTTT

D gene: TRBD2
J gene: TRBJ2-5
clone size: -
V gene: TRBV18
CDR3 protein: CASSRGLAASQETQYF
CDR3 DNA: TGTGCCAGCTCGCGGGGACTAGCGGCATCTCAAGAGACCCAGTACTTC

D gene: -
J gene: TRBJ1-2
clone size: -
V gene: TRBV5-1
CDR3 protein: CASSLRQGGLYGYTF
CDR3 DNA: TGCGCCAGCAGCTTGCGGCAGGGAGGGCTCTATGGCTACACCTTC

D gene: -
J gene: TRBJ2-7
clone size: -
V gene: TRBV2
CDR3 protein: CASRGDTSYEQYF
CDR3 DNA: TGTGCCAGCAGGGGGGACACCTCCTACGAGCAGTACTTC

D gene: TRBD2
J gene: TRBJ2-1
clone size: -
V gene: TRBV2
CDR3 protein: CASSSAGGYNEQFF
CDR3 DNA: TGTGCCAGCAGTTCGGCGGGAGGGTACAATGAGCAGTTCTTC

D gene: -
J gene: TRBJ1-4
clone size: -
V gene: TRBV28
CDR3 protein: CAARPGGLANEKLFF
CDR3 DNA: TGTGCCGCCCGTCCGGGCGGACTGGCTAATGAAAAACTGTTTTTT

D gene: -
J gene: TRBJ2-1
clone size: -
V gene: TRBV13
CDR3 protein: CASSFFGSTTNEQFF
CDR3 DNA: TGTGCCAGCAGCTTTTTCGGGAGTACCACCAATGAGCAGTTCTTC

D gene: TRBD2
J gene: TRBJ2-1
clone size: -
V gene: TRBV5-1
CDR3 protein: CASSLGPSTSGSPNEQFF
CDR3 DNA: TGCGCCAGCAGCTTGGGACCTTCGACTAGCGGGAGCCCCAATGAGCAGTTCTTC

D gene: -
J gene: TRBJ1-6
clone size: few
V gene: TRBV5-5
CDR3 protein: CASSLVVRDRSPLHF
CDR3 DNA: TGTGCCAGCAGCTTGGTGGTCAGGGATCGTTCACCCCTCCACTTT